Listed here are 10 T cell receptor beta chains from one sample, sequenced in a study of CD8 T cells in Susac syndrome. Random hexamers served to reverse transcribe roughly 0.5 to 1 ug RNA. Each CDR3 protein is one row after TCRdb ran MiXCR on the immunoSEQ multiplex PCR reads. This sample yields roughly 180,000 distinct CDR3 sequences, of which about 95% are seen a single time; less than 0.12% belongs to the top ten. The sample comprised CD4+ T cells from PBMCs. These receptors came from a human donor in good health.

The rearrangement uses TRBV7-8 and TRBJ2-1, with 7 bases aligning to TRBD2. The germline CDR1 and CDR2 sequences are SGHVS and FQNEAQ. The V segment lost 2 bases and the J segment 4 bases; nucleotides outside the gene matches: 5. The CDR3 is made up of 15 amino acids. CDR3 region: CASSLPGGGYNEQFF. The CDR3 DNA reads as TGTGCCAGCAGCTTACCGGGAGGCGGATACAATGAGCAGTTCTTC.

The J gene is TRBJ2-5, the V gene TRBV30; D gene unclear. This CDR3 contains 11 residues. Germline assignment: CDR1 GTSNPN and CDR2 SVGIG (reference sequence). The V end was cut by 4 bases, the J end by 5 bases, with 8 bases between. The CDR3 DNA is TGTGCCTGGATTGGGTTGGAGACCCAGTACTTC. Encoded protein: CAWIGLETQYF.

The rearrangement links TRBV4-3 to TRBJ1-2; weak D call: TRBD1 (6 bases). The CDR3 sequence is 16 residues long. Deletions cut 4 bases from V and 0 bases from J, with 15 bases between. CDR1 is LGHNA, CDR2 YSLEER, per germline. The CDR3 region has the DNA TGCGCCAGCAGCCCGGAGGCGGACAGAACTAACTATGGCTACACCTTC. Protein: CASSPEADRTNYGYTF.

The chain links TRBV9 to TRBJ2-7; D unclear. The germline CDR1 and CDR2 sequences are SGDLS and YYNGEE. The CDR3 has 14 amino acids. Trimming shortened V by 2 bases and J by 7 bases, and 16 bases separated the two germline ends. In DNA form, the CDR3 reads TGTGCCAGCAGCGTGACCTCGATACCCTTAGAGCAGTACTTC. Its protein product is CASSVTSIPLEQYF.

This CDR3 is CASLGGGQPNEQFF. The CDR3 nucleotides read TGTGCCAGCCTCGGAGGCGGACAGCCCAATGAGCAGTTCTTC. The chain links TRBV18 to TRBJ2-1; tentative D call: TRBD1 (6 bases). Germline CDR1 is KGHSH and CDR2 is LQKENI. This CDR3 comprises 14 residues. Trimming left V 8 bases short and J 6 bases short, with 17 bases between.

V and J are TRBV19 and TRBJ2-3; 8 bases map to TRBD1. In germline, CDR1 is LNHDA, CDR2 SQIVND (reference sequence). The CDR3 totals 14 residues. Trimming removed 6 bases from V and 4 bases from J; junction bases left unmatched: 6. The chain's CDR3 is CASSKDRVSDTQYF. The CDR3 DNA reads TGTGCCAGTAGCAAGGACAGGGTTTCAGATACGCAGTATTTT.

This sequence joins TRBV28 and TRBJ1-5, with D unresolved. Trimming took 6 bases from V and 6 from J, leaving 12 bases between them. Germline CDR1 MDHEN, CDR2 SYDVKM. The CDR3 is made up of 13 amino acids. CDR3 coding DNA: TGTGCCAGCAGAAGACGGAACGCTCAGCCCCAGCATTTT. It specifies CASRRRNAQPQHF.

CDR3 loop: CASGPRGIGYEQYF. The CDR3 nucleotides are TGTGCCAGCGGGCCCAGGGGTATAGGCTACGAGCAGTACTTC. The chain links TRBV28 to TRBJ2-7, with a tentative D call TRBD1 (6 bases). V was cut by 8 bases and J by 3 bases, with 17 bases left in between. The CDR3 covers 14 residues. The germline V gene has CDR1 MDHEN and CDR2 SYDVKM.

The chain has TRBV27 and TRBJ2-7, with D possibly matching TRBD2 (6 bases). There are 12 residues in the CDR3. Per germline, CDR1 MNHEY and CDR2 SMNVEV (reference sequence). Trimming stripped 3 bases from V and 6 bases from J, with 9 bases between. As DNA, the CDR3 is TGTGCCAGCAGTTTGGCGGGAAGCGAGCAGTACTTC. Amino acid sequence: CASSLAGSEQYF.

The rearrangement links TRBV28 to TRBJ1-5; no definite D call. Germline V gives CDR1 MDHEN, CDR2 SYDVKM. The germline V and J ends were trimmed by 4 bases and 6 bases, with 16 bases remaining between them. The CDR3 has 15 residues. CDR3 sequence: CASSSLGGNGQPQHF. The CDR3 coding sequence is TGTGCCAGCAGTTCCCTTGGTGGAAACGGTCAGCCCCAGCATTTT. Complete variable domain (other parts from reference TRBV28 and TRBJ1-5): DVKVTQSSRYLVKRTGEKVFLECVQDMDHENMFWYRQDPGLGLRLIYFSYDVKMKEKGDIPEGYSVSREKKERFSLILESASTNQTSMYLCASSSLGGNGQPQHFGDGTRLSIL.